This T cell receptor (beta chain) was sequenced in a study of CD8+ T cells in alopecia areata. Findings and limits, study-wide: Scalp repertoires also include resident alphabeta T cells from normal skin. Higher clonality than in normal scalp was seen in lesional scalp, especially alopecia totalis/universalis.

Concerning this clone itself: No antigen is known for it.

Trimming removed 3 bases at V and 6 bases at J, with 14 bases between. Germline-derived CDR1 and CDR2 are SQVTM and ANQGSEA. The CDR3 is 13 amino acids. Reverse transcription of extracted RNA yielded cDNA, which provided the sequencing template. Produced via immunoSEQ multiplex PCR; TCRdb's table is partial and in-frame only. Of about 160,000 clones detected, 87% appear once; the ten largest clones hold less than 15%. This chain links TRBV29-1 with TRBJ1-2; D gene ambiguous. The TCR comes from a human donor with alopecia areata. The sample consisted of CD8+ T cells sorted from blood, taken at week 0. The CDR3 loop reads CSVERFLVDGYTF. CDR3 coding DNA: TGCAGCGTTGAGAGGTTTCTCGTTGATGGCTACACCTTC.